Below are 7 T cell receptor beta chains sequenced from a single sample in a study of T cells in Graves' hyperthyroidism and ophthalmopathy. The TCR beta CDR3 regions underwent amplification using RNA transcripts as the source. The primer set for the first-round RT-PCR of the TCR CDR3 was HTBI. TCRdb processed the multiplex PCR reads anew with MiXCR; each CDR3 protein has one entry. The table has 300,000 or so distinct CDR3 sequences, around a fifth seen once; the top ten hold 50% to 65%. The specimen was blood. All receptors come from a woman in her forties or fifties with Graves' hyperthyroidism.

Ten or more counts support this clonotype. V and J are TRBV18 and TRBJ2-7; 9 bases map to TRBD1. V shed 3 bases and J 1 base; nucleotides not matched to a gene: 1. This CDR3 is 14 amino acids long. Germline CDR1 reads KGHSH; CDR2 reads LQKENI. The CDR3 bases are TGTGCCAGCTCACCGGACAGGGGATCCTACGAGCAGTACTTC. It specifies CASSPDRGSYEQYF.

In its sample, this clonotype was seen many times. The J gene is TRBJ1-1, the V gene TRBV11-3; D unclear. Germline V gene data show CDR1 as SGHNT and CDR2 as YENEEA. Deletions cut 0 bases from V and 1 base from J, with 3 bases between. This CDR3 has 13 residues. CDR3: CASSLEENTEAFF. CDR3 DNA: TGTGCCAGCAGCTTAGAAGAGAACACTGAAGCTTTCTTT.

This clonotype was counted many times. The rearrangement uses TRBV30 and TRBJ1-5; D uncertain. V lost 2 bases to trimming and J lost 6 bases, with 8 bases between them. Per germline, CDR1 GTSNPN and CDR2 SVGIG (reference sequence). The CDR3 consists of 12 residues. This CDR3 is CAWSPAGQPQHF. CDR3 DNA: TGTGCCTGGAGTCCCGCGGGTCAGCCCCAGCATTTT.

This clonotype was seen repeatedly, ten times or more. The J gene is TRBJ2-3, the V gene TRBV11-3; 9 bases are shared with TRBD1. Trimming at V came to 3 bases and at J to 3 bases, leaving 19 bases not matched to a gene. This CDR3 comprises 20 residues. CDR1 is SGHNT and CDR2 is YENEEA in the germline V gene. The CDR3 region has the DNA TGTGCCAGCAGCTTCTCCGGGACAGGGTTCATTTTCGGTTATACAGATACGCAGTATTTT. This codes for CASSFSGTGFIFGYTDTQYF. The full variable domain, in which reference TRBV11-3 and TRBJ2-3 provide the parts outside the CDR3, is EAGVVQSPRYKIIEKKQPVAFWCNPISGHNTLYWYLQNLGQGPELLIRYENEEAVDDSQLPKDRFSAERLKGVDSTLKIQPAELGDSAVYLCASSFSGTGFIFGYTDTQYFGPGTRLTVL.

With regard to this clonotype: One end of the junction does not line up with germline, which may come from a read error. This chain uses TRBV5-4 with TRBJ1-6; D remains ambiguous. Germline CDR1 is SGHNT and CDR2 is YYREEE (reference sequence). The CDR3 spans 13 residues. In DNA, the CDR3 is TGTGCCAGCAGCTTGGGGCCGAATTCACACCTCCACTTT. It encodes CASSLGPNSHLHF.

This clonotype was seen only a few times. V and J are TRBV6-6 and TRBJ1-2, with 7 bases that match TRBD1. The V and J ends lost 0 bases and 2 bases, in that order; junction bases with no gene match: 6. Looked up from germline, CDR1 is MNHNY and CDR2 is SVGAGI (reference sequence). The CDR3 spans 16 residues. In nucleotides, the CDR3 is TGTGCCAGCAGTTACTCCCGGACAGGAGAGAACTATGGCTACACCTTC. It translates to CASSYSRTGENYGYTF.

This clonotype was picked up a small number of times. This rearrangement joins TRBV6-5 to TRBJ1-2; a possible D gene is TRBD1 (5 bases). From germline, CDR1 is MNHEY and CDR2 SVGAGI. V lost 0 bases to trimming and J lost 3 bases, with 11 bases between them. This CDR3 is 15 amino acids long. The CDR3 DNA sequence: TGTGCCAGCAGTTACTCGAGAGTGGGGGACTATGGCTACACCTTC. As protein: CASSYSRVGDYGYTF.